This T cell receptor beta chain was identified during a study of technical replicates of blood from several donors. Trimming cost V 0 bases and J 8 bases, with 5 bases left between them. CDR3 length equals 12 residues. The germline V gene has CDR1 ENHRY and CDR2 SYGVKD. Sequencing was performed with immunoSEQ multiplex PCR; in TCRdb, only in-frame clones are kept and a portion is missing. Of tens of thousands of clones in the sample, just under 95% were seen once. This clone has more than one count but fewer than ten. The chain combines TRBV10-3 with TRBJ2-1; TRBD2 is a possible D gene (5 bases). Sequencing input: PBMCs. The sequence was obtained from a human donor in good health. Some clones in this sample may be carry-over from other donors' samples. Here the CDR3 reads CAISESRDEQFF. In DNA, the CDR3 is TGTGCCATCAGTGAGTCGAGGGATGAGCAGTTCTTC.